This TCR beta chain is drawn from a study of T cell changes during pregnancy in multiple sclerosis. Sequencing used immunoSEQ multiplex PCR; TCRdb keeps in-frame clones, though not all of them. The repertoire holds about 40,000 clones, about 95% seen once, with 1.7% in the top ten. The sample here was peripheral blood, taken in the third trimester of pregnancy. The clonotype originates from a female donor with multiple sclerosis, enrolled in a pregnancy study.

Written as DNA, the CDR3 is TGTGCCAGCAGCCCCCTTGGTCTTGACCGGGACTTGGAAACCTACGAGCAGTACTTC. Amino acids: CASSPLGLDRDLETYEQYF. V is TRBV12-1 and J is TRBJ2-7; the D call of TRBD2 is as the table states it, not checked on the DNA. TRBV12-1 is a known pseudogene. CDR3 size: 19 residues.